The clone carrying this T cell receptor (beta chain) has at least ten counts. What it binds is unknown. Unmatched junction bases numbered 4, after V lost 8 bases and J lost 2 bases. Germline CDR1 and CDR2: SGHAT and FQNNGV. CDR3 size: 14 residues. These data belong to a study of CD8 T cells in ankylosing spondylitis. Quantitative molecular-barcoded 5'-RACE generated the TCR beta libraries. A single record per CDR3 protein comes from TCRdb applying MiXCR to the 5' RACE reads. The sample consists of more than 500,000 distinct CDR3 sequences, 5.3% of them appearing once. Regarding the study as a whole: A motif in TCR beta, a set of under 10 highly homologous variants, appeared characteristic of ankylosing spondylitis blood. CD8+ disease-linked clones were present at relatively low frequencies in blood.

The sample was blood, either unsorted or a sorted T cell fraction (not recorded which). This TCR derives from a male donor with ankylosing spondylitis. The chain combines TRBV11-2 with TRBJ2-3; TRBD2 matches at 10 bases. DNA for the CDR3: TGTGCCAGCGGACTAGCGGCGTTCACAGATACGCAGTATTTT. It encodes CASGLAAFTDTQYF.